Following are 10 T cell receptor beta chains from one sample sequenced in a study of OX40 agonist ivuxolimab in advanced cancers. Profiling relied on immunoSEQ multiplex PCR, and the TCRdb table lists in-frame clones only, not all of them. The table records tens of thousands of clones, approximately 94% of them present only once. Here the sequenced sample was CD4+ or CD8+ T cells sorted from blood, taken in a trial of the OX40 agonist ivuxolimab. The receptors were gathered from an adult with an advanced solid tumor such as melanoma, head and neck, liver or kidney cancer.

The chain employs TRBV6-6 and TRBJ2-2, with 7 bases that match TRBD2. Germline V lookup: CDR1 MNHNY, CDR2 SVGAGI (reference sequence). The CDR3 covers 15 residues. The J segment lost 5 bases and the V segment lost 0 bases, leaving 3 bases of the junction unmatched. This chain's CDR3 is CASSYSAGDTGELFF. CDR3 nucleotides: TGTGCCAGCAGTTACTCGGCGGGAGATACCGGGGAGCTGTTTTTT.

Worth noting for this clone: The sample holds other DNA sequences that translate to the same CDR3. The rearrangement joins TRBV27 to TRBJ2-7, with D uncertain. Per germline, CDR1 MNHEY and CDR2 SMNVEV (reference sequence). V dropped 6 bases and J dropped 4 bases, with 13 bases sitting between them. CDR3 length: 13 amino acids. CDR3 nucleotide sequence: TGTGCCAGCAGCCTCGGACGGGCTTACGAGCAGTACTTC. Translation gives CASSLGRAYEQYF.

The chain couples TRBV4-3 to TRBJ2-2; D uncertain. Per the germline V gene, CDR1 is LGHNA and CDR2 is YSLEER. With 0 bases removed from V and 4 bases from J, the gap between germline ends came to 6 bases. The CDR3 contains 14 residues. The CDR3 nucleotides read TGCGCCAGCAGCCAAGATCGTGGCACCGGGGAGCTGTTTTTT. Translated: CASSQDRGTGELFF.

The genes are TRBV5-4 and TRBJ2-7, with 7 nucleotides matching TRBD1. This CDR3 comprises 14 residues. Germline values: CDR1 SGHNT, CDR2 YYREEE (reference sequence). The trim removed 4 bases at V and 4 bases at J, leaving 8 bases unmatched. CDR3 sequence: CASSRTGQPYEQYF. The CDR3 DNA reads as TGTGCCAGCAGCCGTACGGGACAGCCATACGAGCAGTACTTC.

The V gene is TRBV7-9, the J gene TRBJ2-1; TRBD2 matches at 12 bases. V gave up 3 bases and J gave up 8 bases; unmatched junction bases: 5. CDR3 size: 15 residues. CDR1 and CDR2 (germline): SEHNR, FQNEAQ (reference sequence). DNA for the CDR3: TGTGCCAGCAGCTTGACTAGCGGGAGTAGAGATGAGCAGTTCTTC. Encoded protein: CASSLTSGSRDEQFF.

This sequence joins TRBV19 and TRBJ2-1, with D tentatively TRBD2 (6 bases). The CDR3 sequence is 16 residues long. Trimming cost V 5 bases and J 4 bases, with 18 bases left between them. Germline V gene data show CDR1 as LNHDA and CDR2 as SQIVND (reference sequence). The CDR3 loop is CASSPRGTSLYNEQFF. CDR3 DNA sequence: TGTGCCAGTAGTCCTCGCGGGACTTCGCTTTACAATGAGCAGTTCTTC.

This chain links TRBV7-9 with TRBJ2-2; D remains unclear. V was cut by 5 bases and J by 7 bases, with 14 bases left in between. The CDR3 length is 14 residues. From germline, CDR1 is SEHNR and CDR2 FQNEAQ (reference sequence). Here the CDR3 DNA reads TGTGCCAGCAGCCCCACCCTCGAGTTCGGGGAGCTGTTTTTT. It yields the protein CASSPTLEFGELFF.

The rearrangement uses TRBV7-7 and TRBJ2-1; no firm D call. The CDR3 contains 13 residues. With 5 bases removed from V and 7 bases from J, the gap between germline ends came to 12 bases. Germline lookup yields CDR1 SSHAT and CDR2 FNYEAQ (reference sequence). CDR3 amino acids: CASSLQNSNEQFF. The CDR3 DNA reads as TGTGCCAGCAGCCTCCAGAACTCGAATGAGCAGTTCTTC.

The J gene is TRBJ2-7, the V gene TRBV7-9; either TRBD1 or TRBD2 may supply D (6 bases each). Germline V gene data show CDR1 as SEHNR and CDR2 as FQNEAQ (reference sequence). V was cut by 1 base and J by 5 bases, with 15 bases left in between. CDR3 size: 15 residues. CDR3 nucleotide sequence: TGTGCCAGCAGCTTAGACTCCGGGGGCTTCAACGAGCAGTACTTC. Residues: CASSLDSGGFNEQYF.

This rearrangement joins TRBV4-1 to TRBJ2-3; TRBD2 aligns across 8 bases. CDR3 length: 15 amino acids. After removal of 5 bases from V and 6 bases from J, the junction contained 10 bases not matched to a gene. Germline CDR1 and CDR2: MGHRA and YSYEKL. CDR3 in amino acids: CASSGIAGSLDTQYF. The CDR3 DNA reads TGCGCCAGCAGCGGTATAGCGGGAAGTTTGGATACGCAGTATTTT.